This TCR beta chain was sequenced in a study of shared clonotypes between healthy human individuals. Study-level findings and limits: The naive CD4 repertoires of several donors were compared, and roughly 5.1% of clonotypes were shared.

Researchers ran the assay at a deep level. Assay used: immunoSEQ multiplex PCR; TCRdb lists only in-frame clones, some missing. The sample records 900,000 to 1,200,000 clones, approximately 80% being singletons. Trimming shortened V by 2 bases and J by 3 bases, and 13 bases separated the two germline ends. In germline, CDR1 is MGHDK, CDR2 SYGVNS. The CDR3 runs 15 residues. With regard to this clone: The antigen remains unidentified.

The chain couples TRBV25-1 to TRBJ2-5; maybe TRBD1 (5 bases). The source is a man aged 18 to 35 in good health. Some clones in this sample may be carry-over from other donors' samples. Sequencing was done on a sample of memory CD4+ T cells from PBMCs. Subset specified: CD45RA-negative fraction. DNA of the CDR3: TGTGCCAGCAGTGAACCCCGACAGCTTAAAGAGACCCAGTACTTC. It is translated as CASSEPRQLKETQYF.